The present TCR beta chain was sequenced within a study of graft-versus-host responses after intestinal transplantation. Overall study: Recipients underwent multivisceral, liver-intestinal, or isolated intestinal transplants.

Profiled with immunoSEQ multiplex PCR; TCRdb holds only in-frame clones, not every one. Seen here are about 120,000 clones, 85% to 95% observed once, and the top ten hold around 0.12%. This clone came up once. The antigen remains undetermined. The sample in question was unstimulated CD4+ T cells sorted from spleen or lymph node cells, obtained before intestinal transplant. This clonotype was sampled from a human donor who received an intestinal transplant.

CDR3 bases: TGTGCCAGCAGTTTAGGACTAGCGGGAGGGCAAGAGACCCAGTACTTC. As protein: CASSLGLAGGQETQYF. V is TRBV27 and J is TRBJ2-5; TRBD2 agrees at 15 bases. This CDR3 contains 16 residues. The germline V gene encodes CDR1 MNHEY and CDR2 SMNVEV (reference sequence). After removal of 2 bases from V and 2 bases from J, the junction contained 0 bases not matched to a gene.